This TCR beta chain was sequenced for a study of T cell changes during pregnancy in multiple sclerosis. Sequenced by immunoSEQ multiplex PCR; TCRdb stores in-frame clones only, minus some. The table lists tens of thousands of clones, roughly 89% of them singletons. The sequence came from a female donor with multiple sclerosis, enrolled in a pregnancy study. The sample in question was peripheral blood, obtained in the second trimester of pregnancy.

CDR3 sequence reads: CASSQVGGDTQYF. In DNA, the CDR3 is TGCGCCAGCAGCCAAGTCGGCGGGGATACGCAGTATTTT. This chain connects TRBV4-3 to TRBJ2-3; D may be TRBD2 (5 bases). Trimming left V 1 base short and J 6 bases short, with 8 bases between. The CDR3 totals 13 residues. Germline V gene lookup returns CDR1 LGHNA and CDR2 YSLEER.